This entry features one TCR beta chain sequence. Its antigen is not known. Trimming left V 6 bases short and J 9 bases short, with 18 bases between. CDR3 length: 14 amino acids. CDR1 SNHLY and CDR2 FYNNEI come from the germline V gene. This sample is part of a study of CD8+CD57+ T cells in acquired aplastic anemia. About the study: Average DNA yield from sorted CD4+ and CD8+ cells was roughly 3 ug.

The study's findings and limits: A set of 25 to 30 CD8+ CDR3 sequences was shared between patients and controls, and these sequences appeared highly expressed in patients.

For CDR3 and TCR beta VDJ profiling, genomic DNA was the template used. TCRdb used MiXCR to reprocess the reads, holding one entry per CDR3 protein. In the table there are about 270,000 distinct CDR3 sequences, 45% to 70% of which are singletons. The TCR originated in a human donor with severe aplastic anemia or a healthy control (not recorded which). Sequenced material: sorted CD4+, CD8+, or CD8+CD57+ T cells (not recorded which) from PBMCs. The chain uses TRBV2 and TRBJ2-1; D possibly corresponds to TRBD2 (7 bases). CDR3 region: CASRTRGGAVEQFF. The CDR3 nucleotides are TGTGCCAGCAGAACTAGAGGGGGGGCCGTTGAGCAGTTCTTC.